This is a list of T cell receptor beta chains from one sample in a study of T cell responses to AZD1222 COVID-19 vaccine. The repertoire was sequenced with immunoSEQ multiplex PCR; TCRdb's copy has only in-frame clones and lacks some. The sample contains about 170,000 clones, 92% of which appear only once. Sample: peripheral blood, taken on day 0 of AZD1222 vaccination. These receptors were taken from an adult in good health. Both conserved end residues are part of each CDR3. The D gene is left open where the match is weak. A row's size may be missing; if present it is once, few, many or a size class.

TRBJ1-4 . . TRBV4-2 CASSQDASQRATNEKLFF TGTGCCAGCAGCCAAGATGCGTCGCAGAGAGCAACTAATGAAAAACTGTTTTTT
TRBJ2-3 . . TRBV27 CASSSVGGGTDTQYF TGTGCCAGCAGTTCAGTGGGAGGCGGAACAGATACGCAGTATTTT
TRBJ1-4 . TRBD1 TRBV7-2 CASSEGAGGPTNEKLFF TGTGCCAGCAGCGAGGGGGCAGGGGGCCCAACTAATGAAAAACTGTTTTTT
TRBJ1-6 . . TRBV27 CASSLRGVWGNSPLHF TGTGCCAGCAGTTTACGAGGGGTGTGGGGTAATTCACCCCTCCACTTT
TRBJ1-1 . . TRBV5-1 CASSLGPTNTEAFF TGCGCCAGCAGCTTGGGACCCACGAACACTGAAGCTTTCTTT
TRBJ1-5 . . TRBV6-2/TRBV6-3 CASSYRADTQHF TGTGCCAGCAGTTACAGGGCGGACACCCAGCATTTT
TRBJ1-4 . TRBD1 TRBV7-8 CASSAWTGQSTNEKLFF TGTGCCAGCAGCGCCTGGACAGGGCAGTCAACTAATGAAAAACTGTTTTTT
TRBJ2-1 . . TRBV18 CASSPFGAYEQFF TGTGCCAGCTCACCGTTCGGGGCTTATGAGCAGTTCTTC
TRBJ1-3 . . TRBV5-1 CASSAGAVSGNTIYF TGCGCCAGCAGCGCCGGGGCGGTCTCTGGAAACACCATATATTTT
TRBJ2-7 once . TRBV2 CASSEGQGLPYEQYF TGTGCCAGCAGCGAAGGTCAGGGGCTTCCCTACGAGCAGTACTTC
TRBJ1-1 . . TRBV18 CASSPLEVGGAPARFEAFF TGTGCCAGCTCACCACTCGAAGTTGGGGGGGCGCCGGCTCGATTTGAAGCTTTCTTT
TRBJ2-5 . TRBD1 TRBV5-1 CASSPGQGIIETQYF TGCGCCAGCAGCCCGGGACAGGGGATAATAGAGACCCAGTACTTC
TRBJ1-6 . . TRBV10-2 CASNRNLNSPLHF TGCGCCAGCAATAGAAACCTAAATTCACCCCTCCACTTT
TRBJ2-5 once . TRBV5-1 CASSAGSGVAAQETQYF TGCGCCAGCAGCGCGGGTTCGGGAGTAGCGGCCCAAGAGACCCAGTACTTC
TRBJ1-6 . TRBD1 TRBV10-2 CASTDRLSSYNSPLHF TGCGCCAGCACGGACAGGCTCAGCTCCTATAATTCACCCCTCCACTTT
TRBJ1-5 . . TRBV6-1 CASSEEGRRQPQHF TGTGCCAGCAGTGAAGAAGGCCGCCGTCAGCCCCAGCATTTT
TRBJ2-1 . . TRBV10-1 CASSEFILGRSEQFF TGCGCCAGCAGTGAGTTTATACTAGGAAGGTCTGAGCAGTTCTTC
TRBJ1-5 . . TRBV6-5 CASKIFRESNQPQHF TGTGCCAGCAAAATTTTTCGGGAAAGCAATCAGCCCCAGCATTTT
TRBJ2-3 . TRBD1 TRBV5-4 CASSHGQGSEDTQYF TGTGCCAGCAGCCACGGACAGGGGTCGGAAGATACGCAGTATTTT
TRBJ1-5 . . TRBV6-2/TRBV6-3 CASSYSLGTQPQHF TGTGCCAGCAGTTACTCGCTGGGTACTCAGCCCCAGCATTTT
TRBJ1-1 . . TRBV6-5 CASSSNRAINTEAFF TGTGCCAGCAGCTCCAACAGGGCTATTAACACTGAAGCTTTCTTT
TRBJ1-2 . TRBD1 TRBV7-8 CASSRTGDYGYTF TGTGCCAGCAGCCGGACAGGGGACTATGGCTACACCTTC
TRBJ1-2 . TRBD1 TRBV19 CASSGQGIYGYTF TGTGCCAGCTCGGGACAGGGAATCTATGGCTACACCTTC
TRBJ2-5 . TRBD1 TRBV7-2 CASSGDREETQYF TGTGCCAGCAGCGGGGACAGGGAAGAGACCCAGTACTTC
TRBJ1-1 . . TRBV7-3 CASSPSGGARGVAFF TGTGCCAGCAGCCCGTCCGGCGGGGCCCGGGGGGTTGCTTTCTTT
TRBJ1-1 . . TRBV5-4 CASSLGSGTLNTEAFF TGTGCCAGCAGCTTGGGATCCGGGACTTTGAACACTGAAGCTTTCTTT
TRBJ2-6 . . TRBV18 CASSPGGPGANVLTF TGTGCCAGCTCACCCGGGGGGCCTGGGGCCAACGTCCTGACTTTC
TRBJ2-1 . . TRBV9 CASSPAEGLILNEQFF TGTGCCAGCAGCCCAGCAGAGGGATTGATTCTCAATGAGCAGTTCTTC
TRBJ1-3 . . TRBV6-5 CASILGGTRNTIYF TGTGCCAGCATTCTGGGGGGCACGAGAAACACCATATATTTT
TRBJ1-6 . . TRBV6-5 CASRSMGNYNSPLHF TGTGCCAGCAGGTCGATGGGGAACTATAATTCACCCCTCCACTTT
TRBJ1-1 . TRBD1 TRBV5-1 CASSSDLDRANTEAFF TGCGCCAGCAGCTCGGACCTCGACAGGGCGAACACTGAAGCTTTCTTT
TRBJ1-2 . TRBD1 TRBV18 CASSVWTGDGYTF TGTGCCAGCTCAGTGTGGACAGGGGATGGCTACACCTTC
TRBJ2-3 once . TRBV28 CASNLRGDTDTQYF TGTGCCAGCAACTTAAGGGGAGACACAGATACGCAGTATTTT
TRBJ2-5 . TRBD1 TRBV6-5 CASSSTGELRETQYF TGTGCCAGCAGTTCGACAGGGGAACTTCGGGAGACCCAGTACTTC
TRBJ1-2 . . TRBV19 CASSIAPGSITGYTF TGTGCCAGTAGTATAGCGCCGGGCAGTATAACAGGCTACACCTTC
TRBJ1-6 . . TRBV30 CAWSVQDNSPLHF TGTGCCTGGAGTGTACAGGATAATTCACCCCTCCACTTT
TRBJ1-2 . . TRBV7-2 CASSPTKRGGITF TGTGCCAGCAGCCCCACAAAGAGGGGGGGGATCACCTTC
TRBJ2-2 . . TRBV27 CASSLSGELFF TGTGCCAGCAGTTTATCCGGGGAGCTGTTTTTT
TRBJ1-4 . . TRBV7-6 CASSLTGLDEKLFF TGTGCCAGCAGCTTGACAGGCCTCGATGAAAAACTGTTTTTT